Following are 14 T cell receptor beta chains from one sample sequenced in a study of graft-versus-host responses after intestinal transplantation. Libraries were prepared by immunoSEQ multiplex PCR; TCRdb keeps only in-frame clonotypes and omits some of them. The sample shows 150,000 or so clones, about 93% of them seen only once. Their recognized antigens are unknown. The material sequenced was unstimulated CD4+ T cells sorted from spleen or lymph node cells, taken before intestinal transplant. These receptors originate from a human donor who received an intestinal transplant.

The chain joins TRBV28 to TRBJ2-7; D gene uncertain. CDR1 is MDHEN, CDR2 SYDVKM, per germline. The CDR3 spans 12 residues. Trimming cost V 2 bases and J 7 bases, with 9 bases left between them. The CDR3 loop is CASSLNRREQYF. CDR3 nucleotide sequence: TGTGCCAGCAGTTTAAACAGAAGGGAGCAGTACTTC.

V is TRBV27 and J is TRBJ1-5; D is possibly TRBD1 (6 bases). Between the trimmed V and J ends, which lost 3 bases and 6 bases, there was a span of 9 bases. The germline V gene has CDR1 MNHEY and CDR2 SMNVEV (reference sequence). This CDR3 is 13 amino acids long. CDR3 in amino acids: CASSFRGRQPQHF. CDR3 nucleotides: TGTGCCAGCAGTTTTCGGGGGCGTCAGCCCCAGCATTTT.

CDR3 DNA: TGTGCCAGCAGTTCACTAGCGGGGCCGGGTGAGCAGTTCTTC. Translation: CASSSLAGPGEQFF. The V gene is TRBV6-1, the J gene TRBJ2-1, with TRBD2 matching over 10 bases. Unmatched junction bases numbered 7, after V lost 5 bases and J lost 9 bases. This CDR3 is built from 14 residues. Germline-derived CDR1 and CDR2 are MNHNS and SASEGT.

This chain connects TRBV9 to TRBJ1-4; tentatively, D is TRBD1 (6 bases). From germline, CDR1 is SGDLS and CDR2 YYNGEE. The CDR3 has 17 residues. The germline V and J ends were trimmed by 3 bases and 0 bases, with 15 bases remaining between them. CDR3 in amino acids: CASSAGGPFATNEKLFF. CDR3 bases: TGTGCCAGCAGCGCGGGGGGGCCCTTTGCAACTAATGAAAAACTGTTTTTT.

The rearrangement joins TRBV11-2 to TRBJ2-7; D is perhaps TRBD1 or TRBD2 (6 bases each). CDR3 length: 14 residues. Trimming removed 4 bases from V and 1 base from J, with 11 bases in between. Germline values: CDR1 SGHAT, CDR2 FQNNGV. CDR3 residues: CASSSTGASYEQYF. In DNA, the CDR3 is TGTGCCAGCAGCTCTACGGGGGCGTCCTACGAGCAGTACTTC.

Only one count was recorded for this clone. V usage is TRBV19 and J usage is TRBJ1-5; D gene ambiguous. There are 16 residues in the CDR3. The V and J ends lost 3 bases and 2 bases respectively, with 14 bases between them. Germline CDR1 reads LNHDA; CDR2 reads SQIVND (reference sequence). CDR3 sequence: CASSIREGGGNQPQHF. CDR3 in DNA: TGTGCCAGTAGTATCCGAGAGGGCGGCGGCAATCAGCCCCAGCATTTT.

The CDR3 DNA sequence: TGTGCCACCATTGGGGTGGAACTAGCGGGGGGCCAGACGAAGCAGTACTTC. It yields the protein CATIGVELAGGQTKQYF. This sequence joins TRBV15 and TRBJ2-7, with 12 positions matching TRBD2. Germline lookup yields CDR1 LNHNV and CDR2 YYDKDF (reference sequence). With V trimmed by 7 bases and J by 8 bases, 18 bases remained unmatched. The CDR3 spans 17 residues.

The chain carries TRBV27 and TRBJ2-1; no definite D call. The CDR3 runs to 16 residues. Germline-derived CDR1 and CDR2 are MNHEY and SMNVEV (reference sequence). V was shortened by 6 bases and J by 8 bases, with 23 bases between the two germline ends. The CDR3: CASRPFNVLRRDEQFF. Written as DNA, the CDR3 is TGTGCCAGCAGACCATTTAATGTCTTACGAAGGGATGAGCAGTTCTTC.

The J gene is TRBJ1-4, the V gene TRBV9; D possibly corresponds to TRBD1 (5 bases). The CDR3 extends over 14 amino acids. The V and J ends lost 4 bases and 5 bases respectively, with 12 bases between them. Germline assignment: CDR1 SGDLS and CDR2 YYNGEE. CDR3 residues: CASSKRDGNEKLFF. The CDR3, as DNA: TGTGCCAGCAGCAAGAGGGACGGGAATGAAAAACTGTTTTTT.

The J gene is TRBJ1-3, the V gene TRBV9; D is ambiguous. V shed 0 bases and J shed 0 bases, with 7 bases lying between them. Germline values: CDR1 SGDLS, CDR2 YYNGEE. The CDR3 is 15 residues long. As DNA, the CDR3 is TGTGCCAGCAGCGTAGCCCGCGGCTCTGGAAACACCATATATTTT. Encoded protein: CASSVARGSGNTIYF.

Concerning this clone itself: One end of the junction does not line up with germline, which may come from a read error. The chain combines TRBV19 with TRBJ2-4; 8 nucleotides align to TRBD1. The V gene's germline CDR1 is LNHDA and CDR2 SQIVND (reference sequence). CDR3 size: 13 residues. CDR3: CASSIDPRTGRDF. The CDR3 DNA follows: TGTGCCAGTAGTATAGATCCACGGACAGGGCGGGACTTC.

The V gene is TRBV5-1, the J gene TRBJ2-5; D ambiguous. The CDR3 loop spans 12 amino acids. CDR1 and CDR2 from the germline V gene are SGHRS and YFSETQ. Trimming left V 3 bases short and J 6 bases short, with 9 bases between. CDR3 DNA: TGCGCCAGCAGCTCGAAAAGCCAGACCCAGTACTTC. Translated: CASSSKSQTQYF.

The chain uses TRBV5-1 and TRBJ2-3; D is undetermined. This CDR3 region has 14 residues. The germline CDR1 and CDR2 sequences are SGHRS and YFSETQ. Deletions cut 5 bases from V and 0 bases from J, with 10 bases between. The CDR3 DNA reads TGCGCCAGCAGTCGCCAGGCAAGCACAGATACGCAGTATTTT. Translated: CASSRQASTDTQYF.

The rearrangement uses TRBV5-6 and TRBJ2-1; 12 bases agree with TRBD2. The germline CDR1 and CDR2 sequences are SGHDT and YYEEEE. The length of the CDR3 is 15 residues. V lost 2 bases to trimming and J lost 8 bases; unmatched junction nucleotides: 5. For the CDR3, the DNA is TGTGCCAGCAGCTTCCAGACTAGCGGGAGTTATGAGCAGTTCTTC. Translated: CASSFQTSGSYEQFF. The complete variable domain, with remaining parts taken from reference TRBV5-6 and TRBJ2-1, reads DAGVTQSPTHLIKTRGQQVTLRCSPKSGHDTVSWYQQALGQGPQFIFQYYEEEERQRGNFPDRFSGHQFPNYSSELNVNALLLGDSALYLCASSFQTSGSYEQFFGPGTRLTVL.